This T cell receptor (beta chain) came from a study of beta chain features in type 1 diabetes. About the research overall: Taken together, all samples contributed approximately 110 million examined sorted cells.

Every participating donor gave one draw, a heparinised blood sample averaging approximately 120 mL. Sort purity for all populations was recorded as exceeding 98%. This CDR3 comprises 16 residues. V lost 2 bases to trimming and J lost 3 bases; unmatched junction nucleotides: 4. Germline loops: CDR1 SGHAT, CDR2 FQNNGV. Findings and limits, study-wide: Type 1 diabetes patients showed fewer insertions and more deletions at VDJ junctions. Shorter TCRB CDR3s, moderately but significantly so, were found in Type 1 diabetes patients in all four CD4+ subsets.

The entirety of the isolated RNA underwent reverse transcription, so expressed TCRB transcripts were sequenced. Sequencing was performed with immunoSEQ multiplex PCR; in TCRdb, only in-frame clones are kept and a portion is missing. The data hold about 280,000 clones, with approximately 15% observed a single time. In this sample, this clone turned up a few times. What it recognizes is unknown. The sequenced sample consisted of naive CD4+ T cells from blood. The receptor was isolated from a young man with type 1 diabetes. This sequence joins TRBV11-2 and TRBJ2-2; 9 nucleotides align to TRBD2. CDR3 coding DNA: TGTGCCAGCAGCTTAAGCGGGGGGATGTACACCGGGGAGCTGTTTTTT. Translating it yields CASSLSGGMYTGELFF.